This T cell receptor beta chain was sequenced during a study of T cells in Graves' hyperthyroidism and ophthalmopathy. Germline values: CDR1 SNHLY, CDR2 FYNNEI. Trimming cost V 6 bases and J 6 bases, with 20 bases left between them. This CDR3 comprises 15 residues. RNA transcripts served as the template for amplifying TCR beta CDR3 regions. First-round RT-PCR targeting the TCR CDR3 was performed with the HTBI primer set. TCRdb redid the calling of the multiplex PCR reads with MiXCR, one entry per CDR3 protein. The table has over 650,000 distinct CDR3 sequences, 45% seen once. Patients with uncontrolled infections, other autoimmune diseases, pregnancy or lactation were excluded. For the diagnoses, clinical symptoms, serum thyroxine and TRAb, thyroid ultrasound and orbital computed tomography were used. Remarks on this clonotype: As yet, its antigen is unknown.

Notes on the study in general: By a 13 V-J model, ophthalmopathy was set apart from stable hyperthyroidism. Model predictions of ophthalmopathy came a median around 6.5 months before onset.

Sequenced input: peripheral blood or thyroid tissue (not recorded which). The clonotype originates from an adult man with Graves' disease, either hyperthyroidism or ophthalmopathy (not recorded which). The V and J genes are TRBV2 and TRBJ1-1; tentative D call: TRBD1 (5 bases). The DNA of the CDR3 is TGTGCCAGCAGCCAAGAAGGGACGGCTAGCCCTGAAGCTTTCTTT. Encoded protein: CASSQEGTASPEAFF.